This T cell receptor beta chain was sequenced during a study of cytomegalovirus exposure and HLA in healthy donors. Looking at the study overall: From some 180 million T cells, an earlier analysis saw under 140 million unique TCR beta sequences. Study-level points and caveats: The number of N-insertions in an Asian-associated ancestry cluster was reportedly below the roughly 670-donor mean in a later analysis. TCR beta chain V- and J-gene trimming was linked, in a later analysis, to a missense variant in DCLRE1C.

The CDR3 extends over 17 amino acids. CDR1 and CDR2 from the germline V gene are MNHEY and SMNVEV (reference sequence). V shed 3 bases and J shed 4 bases, with 21 bases lying between them. Of note for this clone: Antigen: not known.

Primers: 60 Vbeta forward and 13 Jbeta reverse. Method: immunoSEQ multiplex PCR; TCRdb's copy keeps in-frame clones and lacks some. This table lists 100,000 to 150,000 clones. Material for sequencing was PBMCs. The rearrangement uses TRBV27 and TRBJ1-1, with D possibly being TRBD1 (6 bases). This sequence originates from a young man in good health and CMV-seronegative. CDR3 sequence reads: CASSFDNRVPKTTEAFF. In DNA form, the CDR3 reads TGTGCCAGCAGTTTTGATAACAGGGTCCCTAAAACCACTGAAGCTTTCTTT.